This is a list of T cell receptor beta chains from one sample in a study of cytomegalovirus exposure and HLA in healthy donors. Data came from immunoSEQ multiplex PCR; TCRdb stores just in-frame clones and leaves some out. The table has about 190,000 clones, under 85% seen once; the top ten hold less than 2%. The sequencing sample was made of PBMCs. These receptors were obtained from a woman younger than 30 in good health and CMV-seronegative. Both conserved end residues are part of each CDR3. The order of the fields is D gene, J gene, V gene, CDR3 length, clone size, CDR3 protein, CDR3 DNA. A D gene is named only where the DNA matches it firmly. Clone size appears in some rows only: once, few, many, or a class for an expanded clone.

NA	TRBJ1-1	TRBV9	15	NA	CASSVGLSPRTEAFF	TGTGCCAGCAGCGTAGGGTTGTCACCCCGGACTGAAGCTTTCTTT
TRBD2	TRBJ2-1	TRBV25-1	15	once	CASSEYTSGSNEQFF	TGTGCCAGCAGTGAATATACTAGCGGATCGAATGAGCAGTTCTTC
TRBD2	TRBJ2-7	TRBV28	15	NA	CASSGGASGIYEQYF	TGTGCCAGCAGTGGAGGGGCTAGCGGAATCTACGAGCAGTACTTC
NA	TRBJ2-2	TRBV7-9	12	NA	CASSSSTGELFF	TGTGCCAGCAGCTCCAGCACCGGGGAGCTGTTTTTT
NA	TRBJ2-7	TRBV9	15	once	CASSVEEGPAYEQYF	TGTGCCAGCAGCGTAGAGGAGGGGCCTGCCTACGAGCAGTACTTC
TRBD1	TRBJ2-2	TRBV5-5	15	NA	CASSLVQGATGELFF	TGTGCCAGCAGCTTGGTGCAGGGGGCCACCGGGGAGCTGTTTTTT
TRBD1	TRBJ1-6	TRBV18	16	NA	CASSRAGTGQYSPLHF	TGTGCCAGCTCCCGAGCCGGGACAGGGCAATATTCACCCCTCCACTTT
NA	TRBJ1-5	TRBV4-1	17	NA	CASSQDSAPGFDQPQHF	TGCGCCAGCAGCCAAGATTCCGCACCAGGGTTCGATCAGCCCCAGCATTTT
NA	TRBJ2-2	TRBV13	15	NA	CASSLEAARTGELFF	TGTGCCAGCAGCTTAGAGGCTGCGCGGACCGGGGAGCTGTTTTTT
NA	TRBJ1-1	TRBV19	14	NA	CASSEDSLNTEAFF	TGTGCCAGTAGTGAAGACAGTTTGAACACTGAAGCTTTCTTT
TRBD1	TRBJ1-2	TRBV5-6	13	NA	CASSPRQGYGYTF	TGTGCCAGCAGCCCTCGACAGGGCTATGGCTACACCTTC
TRBD1	TRBJ1-1	TRBV5-4	15	NA	CASSPRTGGNTEAFF	TGTGCCAGCAGCCCTCGGACAGGGGGGAACACTGAAGCTTTCTTT
TRBD2	TRBJ2-2	TRBV28	20	NA	CASSRRVLSGRALNTGELFF	TGTGCCAGCAGCCGCAGGGTTTTGAGCGGGAGGGCCTTGAACACCGGGGAGCTGTTTTTT
NA	TRBJ2-1	TRBV19	16	NA	CASTQRATASYNEQFF	TGTGCCAGTACACAGCGGGCCACGGCCTCCTACAATGAGCAGTTCTTC
TRBD1	TRBJ1-4	TRBV30	17	NA	CAGKAMGQRATNEKLFF	TGTGCCGGAAAGGCAATGGGACAGCGCGCGACTAATGAAAAACTGTTTTTT
TRBD2	TRBJ2-5	TRBV9	14	NA	CASSVYSGVETQYF	TGTGCCAGCAGCGTATACAGCGGGGTAGAGACCCAGTACTTC
NA	TRBJ1-4	TRBV4-3	15	NA	CASSQGTTAHEKLFF	TGCGCCAGCAGCCAAGGGACAACGGCCCATGAAAAACTGTTTTTT
NA	TRBJ2-5	TRBV27	14	NA	CASSFGGDQETQYF	TGTGCCAGCAGTTTCGGCGGAGATCAAGAGACCCAGTACTTC
TRBD2	TRBJ2-2	TRBV28	16	NA	CASSRSGTTNTGELFF	TGTGCCAGCAGTCGCTCCGGGACTACTAACACCGGGGAGCTGTTTTTT
TRBD2	TRBJ2-7	TRBV30	16	NA	CAWRGGTSGEAYEQYF	TGTGCCTGGAGAGGAGGGACTAGCGGGGAAGCCTACGAGCAGTACTTC
NA	TRBJ2-2	TRBV13	15	NA	CASSLGTEYTGELFF	TGTGCCAGCAGCTTAGGTACAGAGTACACCGGGGAGCTGTTTTTT
NA	TRBJ2-2	TRBV28	13	NA	CASTEAGTGELFF	TGTGCCAGCACCGAGGCGGGCACCGGGGAGCTGTTTTTT
TRBD1	TRBJ2-7	TRBV27	15	NA	CASSQGALGDYEQYF	TGTGCCAGCAGTCAGGGGGCTCTTGGAGACTACGAGCAGTACTTC
NA	TRBJ1-2	TRBV9	16	NA	CASSVSRGDTNYGYTF	TGTGCCAGCAGCGTATCCAGGGGCGACACTAACTATGGCTACACCTTC
TRBD2	TRBJ2-3	TRBV14	16	NA	CASSQRDGGGIDTQYF	TGTGCCAGCAGCCAAAGAGATGGCGGGGGTATAGATACGCAGTATTTT
NA	TRBJ1-1	TRBV5-1	14	NA	CASSKPTEGTEAFF	TGCGCCAGCAGCAAGCCGACAGAAGGGACTGAAGCTTTCTTT
NA	TRBJ1-3	TRBV6-5	15	NA	CASSSPGNFGNTIYF	TGTGCCAGCAGTTCCCCAGGGAATTTTGGAAACACCATATATTTT
NA	TRBJ2-4	TRBV19	14	NA	CASREQGAKNIQYF	TGTGCCAGTAGGGAGCAGGGAGCCAAAAACATTCAGTACTTC
NA	TRBJ1-5	TRBV28	15	few	CASSLEGSRNQPQHF	TGTGCCAGCAGTTTGGAGGGTTCTCGCAATCAGCCCCAGCATTTT
NA	TRBJ2-7	TRBV5-1	13	NA	CASSLGANYEQYF	TGCGCCAGCAGCTTAGGGGCAAACTACGAGCAGTACTTC
TRBD2	TRBJ2-1	TRBV6-7	16	NA	CASSYEIAGRYNEQFF	TGTGCCAGCAGTTACGAAATAGCGGGAAGGTACAATGAGCAGTTCTTC
NA	TRBJ2-7	TRBV23-1	10	NA	CASSTEEQYF	TGCGCCAGCAGTACAGAAGAGCAGTACTTC
NA	TRBJ2-7	TRBV6-4	11	NA	CASIEGGEQYF	TGTGCCAGTATCGAAGGGGGCGAGCAGTACTTC
TRBD1	TRBJ2-1	TRBV27	19	few	CASSEPGQDSTSSYNEQFF	TGTGCCAGCAGCGAACCGGGACAGGATTCCACGAGCTCCTACAATGAGCAGTTCTTC
NA	TRBJ2-1	TRBV10-3	14	NA	CAISEASGSNEQFF	TGTGCCATCAGTGAGGCCAGCGGGTCGAATGAGCAGTTCTTC
TRBD1	TRBJ2-5	TRBV30	13	NA	CAWSQTGQETQYF	TGTGCCTGGAGCCAGACAGGGCAAGAGACCCAGTACTTC
TRBD2	TRBJ2-5	TRBV6-7	17	NA	CASSRQVIREGRETQYF	TGTGCCAGCAGTCGCCAGGTCATCCGGGAGGGCCGGGAGACCCAGTACTTC
NA	TRBJ1-5	TRBV21-1	18	NA	CASTLKGTGFSLNQPQHF	TGTGCCAGCACCCTAAAGGGAACAGGGTTCTCTCTAAATCAGCCCCAGCATTTT